This T cell receptor beta chain was identified in a study of cytomegalovirus exposure and HLA in healthy donors. The germline CDR1 and CDR2 sequences are SGHVS and FQNEAQ. V lost 4 bases, J lost 5 bases, and 18 bases lay in between. This CDR3 region has 16 residues. A remark on this clone: Its antigen is not known.

The study ran its PCR with 60 Vbeta and 13 Jbeta primers. The data were produced by immunoSEQ multiplex PCR, yet TCRdb's version contains in-frame clones alone and is incomplete. The profile shows around 140,000 clones, roughly 78% of them singletons. Study findings and constraints: Previous analysis showed most TCR beta V segments were productive about 87% or about 30% of the time.

This receptor was obtained from a man aged 18 to 30 in good health and CMV-seropositive. Sequenced input: PBMCs. This chain links TRBV7-8 with TRBJ2-1, with D possibly matching TRBD2 (5 bases). The CDR3 sequence is CASSSGQDSTDNEQFF. The DNA of the CDR3 is TGTGCCAGCAGCTCCGGCCAGGACTCAACCGACAATGAGCAGTTCTTC.